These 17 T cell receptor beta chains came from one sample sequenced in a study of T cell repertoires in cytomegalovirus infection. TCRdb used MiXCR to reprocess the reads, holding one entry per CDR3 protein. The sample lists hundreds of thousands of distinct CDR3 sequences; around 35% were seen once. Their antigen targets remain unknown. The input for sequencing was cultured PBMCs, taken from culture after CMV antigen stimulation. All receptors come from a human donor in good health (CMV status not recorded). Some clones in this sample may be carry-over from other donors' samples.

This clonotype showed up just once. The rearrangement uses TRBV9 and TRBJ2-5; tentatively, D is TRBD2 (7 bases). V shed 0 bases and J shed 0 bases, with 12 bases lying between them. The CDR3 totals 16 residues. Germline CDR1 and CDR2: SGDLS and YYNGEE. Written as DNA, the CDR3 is TGTGCCAGCAGCGTAGGGTGGGGGGGCCACCAAGAGACCCAGTACTTC. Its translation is CASSVGWGGHQETQYF.

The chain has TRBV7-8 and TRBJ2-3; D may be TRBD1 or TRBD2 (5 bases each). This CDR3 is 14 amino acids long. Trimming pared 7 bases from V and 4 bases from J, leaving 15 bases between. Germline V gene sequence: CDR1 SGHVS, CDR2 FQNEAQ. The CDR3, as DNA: TGTGCCAGCACCCAGAGGGGTATGGCAGATACGCAGTATTTT. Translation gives CASTQRGMADTQYF.

CDR3 loop: CASTQQTGYNEQFF. In DNA form, the CDR3 reads TGTGCCAGCACTCAGCAAACGGGGTACAATGAGCAGTTCTTC. The chain combines TRBV6-2 or TRBV6-3 with TRBJ2-1, with TRBD2 as a possible D gene (5 bases). Trimming removed 7 bases from V and 4 bases from J, with 14 bases in between. Germline CDR1 reads MNHEY; CDR2 reads SVGEGT. This CDR3 contains 14 residues.

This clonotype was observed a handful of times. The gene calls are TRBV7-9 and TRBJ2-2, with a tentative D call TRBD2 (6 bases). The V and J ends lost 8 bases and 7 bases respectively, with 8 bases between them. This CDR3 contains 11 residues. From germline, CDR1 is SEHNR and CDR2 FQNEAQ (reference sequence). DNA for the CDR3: TGTGCCAGCGGGCGGGGCGGGGAGCTGTTTTTT. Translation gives CASGRGGELFF. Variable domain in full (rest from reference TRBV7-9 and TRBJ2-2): DTGVSQNPRHKITKRGQNVTFRCDPISEHNRLYWYRQTLGQGPEFLTYFQNEAQLEKSRLLSDRFSAERPKGSFSTLEIQRTEQGDSAMYLCASGRGGELFFGEGSRLTVL.

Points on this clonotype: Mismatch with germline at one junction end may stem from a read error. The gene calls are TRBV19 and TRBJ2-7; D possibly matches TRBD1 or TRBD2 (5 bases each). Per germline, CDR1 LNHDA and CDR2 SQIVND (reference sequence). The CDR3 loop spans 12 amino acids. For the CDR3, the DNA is TGTGCCAGGCGACATAGGGACGGCGTTGAGGACTTC. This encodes CARRHRDGVEDF.

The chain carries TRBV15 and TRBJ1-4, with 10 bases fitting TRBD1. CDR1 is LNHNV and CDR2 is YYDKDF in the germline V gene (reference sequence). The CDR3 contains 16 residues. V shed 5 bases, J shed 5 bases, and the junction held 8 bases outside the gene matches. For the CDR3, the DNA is TGTGCCACCAGCCTACGGGGACAGGGGCAGAATGAAAAACTGTTTTTT. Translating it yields CATSLRGQGQNEKLFF. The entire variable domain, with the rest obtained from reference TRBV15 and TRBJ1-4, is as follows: DAMVIQNPRYQVTQFGKPVTLSCSQTLNHNVMYWYQQKSSQAPKLLFHYYDKDFNNEADTPDNFQSRRPNTSFCFLDIRSPGLGDTAMYLCATSLRGQGQNEKLFFGSGTQLSVL.

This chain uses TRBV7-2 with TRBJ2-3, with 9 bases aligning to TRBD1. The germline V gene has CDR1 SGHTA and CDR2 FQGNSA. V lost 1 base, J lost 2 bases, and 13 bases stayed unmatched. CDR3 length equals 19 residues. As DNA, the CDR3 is TGTGCCAGCAGCTTAGTGAGTGGGACAGGGTTTCCAACCACAGATACGCAGTATTTT. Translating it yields CASSLVSGTGFPTTDTQYF. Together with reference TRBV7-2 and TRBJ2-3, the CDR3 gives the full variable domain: GAGVSQSPSNKVTEKGKDVELRCDPISGHTALYWYRQSLGQGLEFLIYFQGNSAPDKSGLPSDRFSAERTGGSVSTLTIQRTQQEDSAVYLCASSLVSGTGFPTTDTQYFGPGTRLTVL.

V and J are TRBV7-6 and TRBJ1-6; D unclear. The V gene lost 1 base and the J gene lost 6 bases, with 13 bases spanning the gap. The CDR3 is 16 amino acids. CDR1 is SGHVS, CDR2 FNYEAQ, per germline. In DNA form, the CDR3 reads TGTGCCAGCAGCTTAGAGCCGTTCTCGGGTAATTCACCCCTCCACTTT. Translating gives CASSLEPFSGNSPLHF.

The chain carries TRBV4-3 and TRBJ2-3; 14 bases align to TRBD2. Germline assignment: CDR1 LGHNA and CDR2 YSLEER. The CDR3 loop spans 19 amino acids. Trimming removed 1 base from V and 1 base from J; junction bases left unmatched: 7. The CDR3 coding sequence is TGCGCCAGCAGCCAAGGAGGACTAGCGGGAGGAGCGGGCACAGATACGCAGTATTTT. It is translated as CASSQGGLAGGAGTDTQYF.

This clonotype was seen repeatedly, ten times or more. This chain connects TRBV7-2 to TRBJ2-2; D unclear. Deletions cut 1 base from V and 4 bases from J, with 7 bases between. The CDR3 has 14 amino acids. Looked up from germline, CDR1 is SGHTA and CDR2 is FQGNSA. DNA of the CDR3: TGTGCCAGCAGCTTAGACAGACCCACCGGGGAGCTGTTTTTT. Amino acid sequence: CASSLDRPTGELFF.

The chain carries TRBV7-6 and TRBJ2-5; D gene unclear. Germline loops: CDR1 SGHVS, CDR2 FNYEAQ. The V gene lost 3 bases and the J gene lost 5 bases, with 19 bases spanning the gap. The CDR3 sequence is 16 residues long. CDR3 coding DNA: TGTGCCAGCAGCTTCCTAGGACGTAGGGCCGGTGAGACCCAGTACTTC. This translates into CASSFLGRRAGETQYF.

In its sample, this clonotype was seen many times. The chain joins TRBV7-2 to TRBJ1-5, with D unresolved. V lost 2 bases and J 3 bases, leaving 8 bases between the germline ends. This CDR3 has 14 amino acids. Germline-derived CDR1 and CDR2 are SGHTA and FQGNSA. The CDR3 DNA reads TGTGCCAGCAGCTTATGGGCAGTCAATCAGCCCCAGCATTTT. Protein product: CASSLWAVNQPQHF.

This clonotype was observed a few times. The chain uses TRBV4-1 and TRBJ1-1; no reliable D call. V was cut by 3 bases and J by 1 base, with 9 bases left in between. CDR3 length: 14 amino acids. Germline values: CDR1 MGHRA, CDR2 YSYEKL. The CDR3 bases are TGCGCCAGCAGCCAGGCTCCTAAGAACACTGAAGCTTTCTTT. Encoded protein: CASSQAPKNTEAFF.

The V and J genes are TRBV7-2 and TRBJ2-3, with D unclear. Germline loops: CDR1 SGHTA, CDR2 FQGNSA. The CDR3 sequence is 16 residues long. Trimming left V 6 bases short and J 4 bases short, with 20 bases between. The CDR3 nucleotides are TGTGCCAGCAGTACATGGATTGCTAGAGAGGCAGATACGCAGTATTTT. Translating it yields CASSTWIAREADTQYF.

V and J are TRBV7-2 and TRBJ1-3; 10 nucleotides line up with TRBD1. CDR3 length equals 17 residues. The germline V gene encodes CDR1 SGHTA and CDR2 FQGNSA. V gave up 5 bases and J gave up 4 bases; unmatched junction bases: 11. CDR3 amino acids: CASSLTRTGGYGNTIYF. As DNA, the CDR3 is TGTGCCAGCAGCCTCACCAGGACAGGGGGATACGGAAACACCATATATTTT.

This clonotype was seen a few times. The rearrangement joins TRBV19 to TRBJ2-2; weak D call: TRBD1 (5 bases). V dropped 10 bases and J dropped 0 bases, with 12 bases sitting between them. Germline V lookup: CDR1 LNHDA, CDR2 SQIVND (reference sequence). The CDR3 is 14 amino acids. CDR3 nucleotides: TGTGCCACCAAGGGGCAGGCGAACACCGGGGAGCTGTTTTTT. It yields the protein CATKGQANTGELFF.

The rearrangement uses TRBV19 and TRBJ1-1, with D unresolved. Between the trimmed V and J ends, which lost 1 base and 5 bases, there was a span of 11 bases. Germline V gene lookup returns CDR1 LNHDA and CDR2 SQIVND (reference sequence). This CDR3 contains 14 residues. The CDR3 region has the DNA TGTGCCAGTAGTATAGCGACCAGGCCTACTGAAGCTTTCTTT. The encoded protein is CASSIATRPTEAFF. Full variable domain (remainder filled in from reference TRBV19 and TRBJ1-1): DGGITQSPKYLFRKEGQNVTLSCEQNLNHDAMYWYRQDPGQGLRLIYYSQIVNDFQKGDIAEGYSVSREKKESFPLTVTSAQKNPTAFYLCASSIATRPTEAFFGQGTRLTVV.